This TCR beta chain was recovered during a study of shared clonotypes between healthy human individuals. TCRdb keeps only in-frame clones here, not all; method: immunoSEQ multiplex PCR. The sample records some 2,000,000 clones, approximately 95% being singletons. Germline assignment: CDR1 SGHTA and CDR2 FQGNSA. The V end was cut by 1 base, the J end by 7 bases, with 7 bases between. This CDR3 is built from 12 residues. Note on this clone: The target antigen is unknown.

Findings of the study overall: Of the naive CD4 clonotypes, around 5.2% were shared across several donors.

The material sequenced was naive CD4+ T cells sorted from blood. As to subset: CD45RA+ positively selected. The chain combines TRBV7-2 with TRBJ1-2; D perhaps matches TRBD1 (5 bases). The TCR originated in a man aged 18 to 35 in good health. CDR3 DNA sequence: TGTGCCAGCAGCTTAGTCGGGACTGGCTACACCTTC. Protein product: CASSLVGTGYTF. The whole variable domain, remainder taken from reference TRBV7-2 and TRBJ1-2, is GAGVSQSPSNKVTEKGKDVELRCDPISGHTALYWYRQSLGQGLEFLIYFQGNSAPDKSGLPSDRFSAERTGGSVSTLTIQRTQQEDSAVYLCASSLVGTGYTFGSGTRLTVV.